This T cell receptor beta chain was obtained from a study of T cells after yellow fever vaccination. Study-wide results and caveats: Compared with primary, the secondary response was weaker and peaked at day 5, not 15.

As for this clonotype: As yet, its antigen is unknown.

CDR1 and CDR2 from the germline V gene are SEHNR and FQNEAQ (reference sequence). The CDR3 length is 15 residues. V lost 1 base to trimming and J lost 0 bases, with 8 bases between them. They built TCR cDNA with 5'RACE template switching, a step that put in a universal primer site and UMIs. MiXCR was run by TCRdb on the 5' RACE reads, yielding one entry per CDR3 protein. The repertoire holds roughly 190,000 distinct CDR3 sequences, with more than 9.5% as singletons. This receptor was identified in a man aged 18 to 30 who received the YFV17D yellow fever vaccine. The sequencing here drew on CD8+ T cells sorted from PBMCs, taken 15 days after the yellow fever booster vaccination. The chain couples TRBV7-9 to TRBJ2-3, with D possibly TRBD2 on 5 matching bases. This CDR3 reads CASSLVRDSTDTQYF. CDR3 DNA sequence: TGTGCCAGCAGCTTAGTCCGGGATAGCACAGATACGCAGTATTTT.